This T cell receptor (beta chain) was captured in a study of response to subunit inactivated influenza vaccine. TCRdb analysed the RT-PCR reads with MiXCR anew, one entry per CDR3 protein. The sample contains 590,000 or so distinct CDR3 sequences, approximately 14% of which appear only once. CDR1 is MNHEY, CDR2 SMNVEV, per germline (reference sequence). The V gene lost 6 bases and the J gene lost 7 bases, with 18 bases spanning the gap. This CDR3 has 14 amino acids. This rearrangement joins TRBV27 to TRBJ2-5; D is possibly TRBD1 (6 bases). The sequences come from PBMCs from blood, collected less than 15 days before vaccination. The TCR originated in a man in his forties or fifties who received an inactivated influenza vaccine. The CDR3 region has the DNA TGTGCCAGCAGAGGAGGCAGGGGAAGGGGGACCCAGTACTTC. It translates to CASRGGRGRGTQYF.